This T cell receptor (beta chain) originates from a study of blood T cells in healthy people across ages (dated by TCRdb to the mid-2010s). The study in broad terms: In model experiments, template switching captured roughly one uniquely barcoded TCR beta cDNA molecule for every two T cells. For two donors (one aged 18 to 29 and one aged 80 or older), the study analyzed two additional independent replicas of 1 million unique cDNA reads from the same blood draw. Using deep sequencing normalized with unique cDNA molecular identifiers, the study measured how TCR beta repertoire diversity changes with age. Donors were grouped into four age groups: young (average approximately 15 years), middle-aged (39), aged (approximately 67) and long-lived (just over 80).

The library was prepared using 5' RACE. Sequencing took place on an Illumina HiSeq 2500. A second PCR of roughly 6 to 12 cycles was run with a J-beta primer mix and a sample-barcoded 5' primer. A template-switch 5' adaptor carrying 12 random nucleotides introduced a unique molecular identifier onto each TCR beta cDNA molecule. Each sample yielded at least 2.5 million CDR3-containing paired-end reads. First-strand cDNA was synthesized from all RNA with the Mint cDNA synthesis kit, primed by a TRBC-specific oligonucleotide. All cDNA was treated with uracil-DNA glycosylase and then went through a first 18-cycle PCR with the universal primers M1SS and BC2_uni_R. The original pipeline was this. For normalization, 1 million high-quality reads, each with a distinct molecular identifier, were randomly selected from each sample. Reads sharing molecular identifiers were discarded rather than binned into consensus sequences. MiTCR, set to a Q25 quality threshold and the strictest error-elimination algorithm, was used for CDR3 identification, clonotype clustering and error correction. A nonparametric unseen species model using Euler transformation provided a lower-bound estimate of total TCR beta diversity. The raw public data were reprocessed by TCRdb itself: fastp quality trimming at Q25, MiXCR clonotype calling, in-frame beta chains only. Rows with a matching CDR3 protein are joined into one entry that keeps the most common DNA and genes. The V and J calls and clone size come from TCRdb's table, not from the authors' own analysis. The sample contains some 1,000,000 distinct CDR3 sequences, almost 25% of them found a single time. The ten top clones hold around 0.75% of the sample.

CDR1 MNHNY and CDR2 SVGAGI are derived from the germline V gene (reference sequence). From the cysteine up to the phenylalanine, the CDR3 has a length of 15 residues. The DNA shown is the 45-base CDR3, in frame from base 1. V is clipped by 6 bases and J by 4 bases, and the sequence between their germline boundaries is 15 bases long. In regard to this clonotype: The antigen it recognizes is unknown. Per-base quality was not reported, and no clone a single base away is much larger than it.

Broader findings and caveats from the paper: Estimates of total diversity based on one million sequenced T cells were considered lower bounds and underestimates. Compared with the aged group, more naive CD4+ T cells, fewer expanded clones and increased TCR diversity were shown by the long-lived group, suggesting age selection. Since profiling was done on bulk unsorted PBMCs, naive and antigen-experienced compartments could not be conclusively compared. Observed TCR beta diversity per million T cells fell roughly linearly with age, and a significant reduction was already apparent by age around 44. Observed TCR beta diversity correlated strongly with the percentage of naive T cells measured by flow cytometry. The CMV infection status of donors was not known, potentially confounding age-related changes in expanded clonotypes.

Systemically healthy Caucasian individuals from Russia, 35 to 50 in total and aged about 6 to 100 years, were included as donors. Each donor gave about 9.8 milliliters of peripheral blood, drawn into EDTA-treated Vacutainer tubes. PBMCs were isolated by Ficoll-Paque density-gradient centrifugation, with at least 6.5 million obtained per sample. Total RNA was extracted from PBMCs with Trizol reagent, with at least 5 micrograms obtained per sample. Naive CD45RAhigh/CD27high T cell percentages were measured by flow cytometry on a PBMC aliquot from every donor. This sample was shared with a second study, whose subject was T cells of mothers and their children. Reported in the second study: Nine systemically healthy Caucasian individuals, comprising three mothers and their six children, were included as donors. cDNA synthesis used all of the extracted RNA, with 1.5 ug of RNA in each 15 ul reaction. In the second PCR, the M1S primer introduced both the sample barcodes and 2-4 random nucleotides. Over 8 million TCR beta CDR3 reads came from each mother, compared with around 3 million reads from each child. Thymic selection similarly shapes TCR recombination output in related and unrelated pairs, with minor effect from inherited differences. Normalized repertoire overlap was always found to be slightly, but never significantly, higher in related mother-child pairs than in unrelated mother-child pairs. Persistent microchimeric T cell clones were not detected, at a sensitivity of approximately 100 clones per million clonotypes. The study used deep NGS to compare TCR beta repertoires of mothers and children, seeking features distinguishing related mother-child pairs from unrelated individuals. On average, the children were around 11 +/- 4 years old, while the mothers were 40 +/- 4 years old. Libraries were sequenced on Illumina HiSeq 2000 with 100+100 nt paired-end reads after adapter ligation with NEBNext reagents. To prevent cross-contamination, the mother and child libraries were prepared one month apart and sequenced in separate runs. For each donor, somewhere between roughly 500,000 and 2,100,000 distinct TCR beta clonotypes were identified. Naive TCR beta clonotypes were estimated from low-frequency clonotypes matched to each donor's FACS-determined naive share, without sorting.

This sequence uses TRBV6-6 and TRBJ2-2; perhaps TRBD1 is the D gene, with 5 bases matching. This TCR came from a girl aged 2 to 10 in good health. Material for sequencing was blood. DNA sequence: TGTGCCAGCAGCCAAGACAGAGTTAGCACCGGGGAGCTGTTTTTT. Translation gives CASSQDRVSTGELFF.